The sequence of this TCR beta chain was determined in a study of technical replicates of blood from a handful of donors. In germline, CDR1 is SEHNR, CDR2 FQNEAQ (reference sequence). This CDR3 contains 13 residues. After removal of 5 bases from V and 3 bases from J, the junction contained 4 bases not matched to a gene. The repertoire was sequenced with immunoSEQ multiplex PCR; TCRdb's copy has only in-frame clones and lacks some. This table has 55,000 to 70,000 clones, 89% appearing once. V and J are TRBV7-9 and TRBJ2-7; TRBD1 aligns across 7 bases. The receptor's source is a human donor in good health. Some clones in this sample may be carry-over from other donors' samples. The sample was PBMCs. CDR3 region: CASSVPGGYEQYF. The CDR3 nucleotides read TGTGCCAGCAGCGTTCCAGGGGGCTACGAGCAGTACTTC. The full variable domain, completed using reference TRBV7-9 and TRBJ2-7, is DTGVSQNPRHKITKRGQNVTFRCDPISEHNRLYWYRQTLGQGPEFLTYFQNEAQLEKSRLLSDRFSAERPKGSFSTLEIQRTEQGDSAMYLCASSVPGGYEQYFGPGTRLTVT.